A single sample is the source of the 23 T cell receptor beta chains below, sequenced in a study of a mutant IDH1 vaccine in newly diagnosed glioma. Regarding time point: baseline, week 1 (first vaccination visit). The treatment is: pre-vaccination baseline after standard-of-care therapy. The method was immunoSEQ multiplex PCR; TCRdb's version includes in-frame clones alone and lacks a portion of them. Here the sample spans 50,000 to 65,000 clones, more than 80% being singletons. Material: PBMCs, obtained from a glioma patient treated with radiotherapy, temozolomide or both. These receptors originate from a man younger than 35 with glioma.

V and J are TRBV5-4 and TRBJ1-2, with 8 nucleotides matching TRBD1. V shed 9 bases and J 0 bases; nucleotides not matched to a gene: 4. The CDR3 runs to 13 residues. Germline-derived CDR1 and CDR2 are SGHNT and YYREEE (reference sequence). CDR3 DNA sequence: TGTGCCACCCCAGGGGGCCCTAACTATGGCTACACCTTC. It yields the protein CATPGGPNYGYTF.

This chain uses TRBV6-1 with TRBJ1-1, with D maybe TRBD1 (6 bases). From germline, CDR1 is MNHNS and CDR2 SASEGT. CDR3 length equals 13 residues. The V end was cut by 6 bases, the J end by 2 bases, with 10 bases between. The CDR3 coding sequence is TGTGCCAGCAGGGGGGCAGCAAACACTGAAGCTTTCTTT. This sequence encodes CASRGAANTEAFF.

V and J are TRBV12-5 and TRBJ2-2; 7 bases line up with TRBD1. V lost 2 bases and J lost 5; bases outside the gene matches: 8. The CDR3 consists of 16 residues. Germline V gives CDR1 LGHNT, CDR2 FRNRAP. The CDR3 bases are TGTGCTAGTGGTTTGAAAGGGGGCGGTGATACCGGGGAGCTGTTTTTT. Translation: CASGLKGGGDTGELFF.

The chain combines TRBV9 with TRBJ1-1; D unclear. The CDR3 contains 14 residues. V was clipped by 4 bases and J by 1 base, with 11 bases between them. Germline CDR1 SGDLS, CDR2 YYNGEE. The CDR3 nucleotides are TGTGCCAGCAGCCCCTGGGATCGGAACACTGAAGCTTTCTTT. Translation: CASSPWDRNTEAFF.

V gene TRBV4-3 combines with J gene TRBJ2-7; maybe TRBD2 (6 bases). The V gene's germline CDR1 is LGHNA and CDR2 YSLEER. Trimming took 0 bases from V and 3 from J, leaving 12 bases between them. CDR3 length equals 15 residues. This CDR3 reads CASSQDLAYSYEQYF. The CDR3 DNA reads as TGCGCCAGCAGCCAAGATCTAGCGTATAGCTACGAGCAGTACTTC.

V is TRBV5-1 and J is TRBJ1-1; no definite D call. Trimming took off 2 bases at V and 4 bases at J, with 9 bases between the two ends. This CDR3 has 13 amino acids. Germline values: CDR1 SGHRS, CDR2 YFSETQ. In nucleotides, the CDR3 is TGCGCCAGCAGCTTAGAGGGATTCACTGAAGCTTTCTTT. This encodes CASSLEGFTEAFF.

The chain employs TRBV15 and TRBJ2-2, with 7 bases matching TRBD2. J gave up 9 bases and V 1 base, and 11 bases lay outside the gene matches. Germline CDR1 LNHNV, CDR2 YYDKDF (reference sequence). The CDR3 runs 16 residues. The CDR3 DNA follows: TGTGCCACCAGCAGAGTACTAGCGACGGCTATTAGGGAGCTGTTTTTT. Its protein is CATSRVLATAIRELFF. The full variable domain, in which reference TRBV15 and TRBJ2-2 provide the parts outside the CDR3, is DAMVIQNPRYQVTQFGKPVTLSCSQTLNHNVMYWYQQKSSQAPKLLFHYYDKDFNNEADTPDNFQSRRPNTSFCFLDIRSPGLGDTAMYLCATSRVLATAIRELFFGEGSRLTVL.

V gene TRBV30 combines with J gene TRBJ1-6; 7 bases agree with TRBD1. The trim removed 4 bases at V and 7 bases at J, leaving 4 bases unmatched. CDR1 is GTSNPN and CDR2 is SVGIG in the germline V gene (reference sequence). The CDR3 is 13 residues long. CDR3 DNA sequence: TGTGCCTGGACCCGACAGGGAAATTCACCCCTCCACTTT. Its protein is CAWTRQGNSPLHF.

This clone was found once. This chain uses TRBV2 with TRBJ1-2; D remains unclear. V dropped 6 bases and J dropped 4 bases, with 21 bases sitting between them. The CDR3 is 16 residues long. Germline values: CDR1 SNHLY, CDR2 FYNNEI. DNA of the CDR3: TGTGCCAGCAGCCCCCCGGGATCCCTTCGAGGCTATGGCTACACCTTC. This gives the protein CASSPPGSLRGYGYTF.

The chain carries TRBV5-5 and TRBJ1-6, with a possible D match to TRBD1 (5 bases). In germline, CDR1 is SGHKS, CDR2 YYEKEE (reference sequence). V was shortened by 5 bases and J by 4 bases, with 13 bases between the two germline ends. The length of the CDR3 is 15 residues. The CDR3 loop reads CASSTGLLYNSPLHF. The DNA of the CDR3 is TGTGCCAGCAGTACGGGACTGTTATATAATTCACCCCTCCACTTT.

The chain links TRBV30 to TRBJ1-6; the D gene is possibly TRBD1 (5 bases). V lost 0 bases and J 8 bases, leaving 14 bases between the germline ends. Germline CDR1 reads GTSNPN; CDR2 reads SVGIG (reference sequence). The CDR3 has 15 amino acids. CDR3 protein: CAWSVRGRAYSPLHF. The CDR3 DNA reads as TGTGCCTGGAGTGTACGGGGACGGGCATATTCACCCCTCCACTTT.

The genes are TRBV30 and TRBJ1-1; D not resolved. Per germline, CDR1 GTSNPN and CDR2 SVGIG (reference sequence). The CDR3 is 11 amino acids. V lost 1 base and J 4 bases, leaving 4 bases between the germline ends. DNA of the CDR3: TGTGCCTGGAGTGGTCCCACTGAAGCTTTCTTT. Translating gives CAWSGPTEAFF.

The rearrangement uses TRBV27 and TRBJ2-7, with 8 bases aligning to TRBD1. Germline values: CDR1 MNHEY, CDR2 SMNVEV (reference sequence). The CDR3 has 16 amino acids. The trim removed 6 bases at V and 2 bases at J, leaving 12 bases unmatched. The CDR3 protein is CASSFPSGTGTYEQYF. The DNA for the CDR3 is TGTGCCAGCAGCTTTCCATCGGGGACAGGAACCTACGAGCAGTACTTC.

The rearrangement links TRBV9 to TRBJ1-2, with 10 bases that match TRBD1. CDR3 size: 15 residues. V was clipped by 1 base and J by 6 bases; unmatched bases: 6. The germline V gene has CDR1 SGDLS and CDR2 YYNGEE. The CDR3 coding sequence is TGTGCCAGCAGCGTATTGGGACAGGGGATCGATGGCTACACCTTC. This sequence encodes CASSVLGQGIDGYTF.

This clone was counted a few times. V gene TRBV5-6 combines with J gene TRBJ2-2; no clear D gene. V lost 0 bases to trimming and J lost 5 bases, with 8 bases between them. The CDR3 is 14 amino acids. The germline V gene has CDR1 SGHDT and CDR2 YYEEEE. CDR3 protein: CASSLGVSTGELFF. The CDR3 nucleotides read TGTGCCAGCAGCTTGGGGGTTTCAACCGGGGAGCTGTTTTTT.

The J gene is TRBJ1-5, the V gene TRBV19; a weak D match, TRBD1 (5 bases). Germline loops: CDR1 LNHDA, CDR2 SQIVND (reference sequence). This CDR3 has 17 residues. The V and J ends lost 5 bases and 3 bases respectively, with 20 bases between them. The CDR3 coding sequence is TGTGCCAGTAGTTCCCTTGAGGGGTGGAGGGACAATCAGCCCCAGCATTTT. Its translation: CASSSLEGWRDNQPQHF.

The V call is TRBV7-9, the J call TRBJ1-3; D gene unclear. Germline values: CDR1 SEHNR, CDR2 FQNEAQ (reference sequence). Deletions cut 5 bases from V and 3 bases from J, with 11 bases between. This CDR3 is built from 14 residues. Here the CDR3 DNA reads TGTGCCAGCAGCCTTGACGTTGTTGGAAACACCATATATTTT. Its protein product is CASSLDVVGNTIYF.

The chain has TRBV30 and TRBJ2-4; D gene unclear. CDR1 and CDR2 (germline): GTSNPN, SVGIG (reference sequence). The CDR3 runs to 14 residues. Trimming left V 1 base short and J 0 bases short, with 7 bases between. Written as DNA, the CDR3 is TGTGCCTGGAGTGGGCCCATAGCCAAAAACATTCAGTACTTC. This encodes CAWSGPIAKNIQYF.

The V and J genes are TRBV4-3 and TRBJ1-1; D not certain. The CDR3 totals 17 residues. V lost 1 base, J lost 5 bases, and 20 bases lay in between. Germline CDR1 is LGHNA and CDR2 is YSLEER. CDR3 coding DNA: TGCGCCAGCAGCCAAGTTGGATTCGGGTTAGTAGGAACTGAAGCTTTCTTT. It translates to CASSQVGFGLVGTEAFF.

V and J are TRBV7-6 and TRBJ2-2; D gene uncertain. Germline CDR1 is SGHVS and CDR2 is FNYEAQ. The CDR3 covers 12 residues. V shed 1 base and J shed 6 bases, with 3 bases lying between them. CDR3 in amino acids: CASSLVPGELFF. The CDR3 nucleotides read TGTGCCAGCAGCTTAGTACCCGGGGAGCTGTTTTTT.

The rearrangement links TRBV7-9 to TRBJ2-7; D unresolved. Trimming removed 4 bases at V and 7 bases at J, with 17 bases between. CDR1 is SEHNR and CDR2 is FQNEAQ in the germline V gene (reference sequence). This CDR3 spans 14 amino acids. CDR3: CASSSSVRQLEQYF. The DNA of the CDR3 is TGTGCCAGCAGCTCCTCGGTCAGGCAGCTTGAGCAGTACTTC.

The J gene is TRBJ2-5, the V gene TRBV9; D not certain. Germline V lookup: CDR1 SGDLS, CDR2 YYNGEE. The CDR3 extends over 14 amino acids. V lost 3 bases and J 5 bases, leaving 14 bases between the germline ends. CDR3: CASSEAPVTETQYF. Here the CDR3 DNA reads TGTGCCAGCAGCGAGGCCCCCGTAACGGAGACCCAGTACTTC.

V gene TRBV4-2 combines with J gene TRBJ1-1; D possibly corresponds to TRBD1 (5 bases). CDR1 is LGHNA, CDR2 YNFKEQ, per germline. This CDR3 contains 13 residues. With 4 bases removed from V and 8 bases from J, the gap between germline ends came to 14 bases. CDR3 sequence reads: CASSLPGTDEAFF. The CDR3 region has the DNA TGTGCCAGCAGCCTCCCTGGGACGGACGAAGCTTTCTTT.